This T cell receptor (beta chain) is drawn from a study of shared clonotypes between healthy human individuals. Study-level background: Three CD4 naive, three CD4 memory, two CD8 naive and one CD8 memory plate were used per donor. Overall study results and limits: The study drew on few donors, limiting represented genetic and exposure-history diversity. Four donors held approximately 5% of naive CD4 clonotypes in common.

Germline-derived CDR1 and CDR2 are SGHKS and YYEKEE (reference sequence). This CDR3 spans 13 amino acids. V lost 0 bases to trimming and J lost 11 bases; unmatched junction nucleotides: 5. Running of the assay took place at deep level. Assay used: immunoSEQ multiplex PCR; TCRdb lists only in-frame clones, some missing. The sample records approximately 2.5 million clones, over 85% being singletons. Note on this clone: The antigen is undetermined.

This chain connects TRBV5-5 to TRBJ1-5, with 7 bases identical to TRBD1. The clonotype originates from a man aged 18-30 years in good health. Some clones in this sample may be carry-over from other donors' samples. Sequencing used naive CD4+ T cells from PBMCs. Subset denoted: CD45RA+ positively selected. The CDR3 DNA reads TGTGCCAGCAGCTTGGGGGACAGCTGGGCCCAGCATTTT. It yields the protein CASSLGDSWAQHF.